Described below is a single T cell receptor (beta chain) sequence and its context. This entry comes from a study of blood T cell repertoires in COVID-19. This CDR3 has 14 residues. V shed 4 bases, J shed 2 bases, and the junction held 5 bases outside the gene matches. Germline V gene data show CDR1 as SGHRS and CDR2 as YFSETQ. Measured with immunoSEQ multiplex PCR; TCRdb has only the in-frame clones, and not every one. The repertoire holds some 250,000 clones, with about 86% as singletons. What was sequenced was peripheral blood. The clonotype originates from a man in his thirties or forties with active or convalescent COVID-19. The V gene is TRBV5-1, the J gene TRBJ2-7; 8 nucleotides line up with TRBD2. The CDR3 region has the DNA TGCGCCAGCAGCGCGGCGGGGGGTCCCTACGAGCAGTACTTC. This encodes CASSAAGGPYEQYF.